These 17 T cell receptor beta chains share one sample of origin, sequenced in a study of blood T cell repertoires in COVID-19. Some clones are missing from TCRdb's copy, which holds only in-frame ones; the method was immunoSEQ multiplex PCR. There are 400,000 or so clones in the sample; less than 95% occur only once, and about 0.63% lies in the top ten. The material sequenced was PBMCs or T cells enriched from blood (not recorded which). These receptor sequences come from a man aged 18-30 years who had recovered from COVID-19.

This clone turned up a few times. The rearrangement links TRBV3-1 (or the pseudogene TRBV3-2) to TRBJ2-1; a possible D gene is TRBD2 (6 bases). The CDR3 has 17 amino acids. Germline loops: CDR1 LGHDT, CDR2 YNNKEL (reference sequence). Trimming removed 0 bases from V and 0 bases from J, with 12 bases in between. The CDR3: CASSQDGTFTSYNEQFF. The DNA for the CDR3 is TGTGCCAGCAGCCAAGACGGGACTTTTACCTCCTACAATGAGCAGTTCTTC.

The rearrangement uses TRBV19 and TRBJ1-1; D is unclear. The CDR3 has 12 residues. Trimming took off 5 bases at V and 0 bases at J, with 4 bases between the two ends. Germline values: CDR1 LNHDA, CDR2 SQIVND (reference sequence). The CDR3 is CASSSVNTEAFF. The CDR3 DNA is TGTGCCAGTAGTTCGGTGAACACTGAAGCTTTCTTT.

V and J are TRBV23-1 and TRBJ1-1; perhaps TRBD1 as D (5 bases). TRBV23-1 is an ORF, and what it does is uncertain. This CDR3 is built from 16 residues. Trimming shortened V by 0 bases and J by 3 bases, and 14 bases separated the two germline ends. CDR3 nucleotide sequence: TGCGCCAGCAGTCAATCGGGGGGGTGTGGACACACTGAAGCTTTCTTT. Translating gives CASSQSGGCGHTEAFF.

This clone came up a few times. The J gene is TRBJ1-1, the V gene TRBV6-1; no clear D gene. In germline, CDR1 is MNHNS, CDR2 SASEGT. The CDR3 runs to 14 residues. V was trimmed by 2 bases and J by 5 bases, leaving 12 bases between them. CDR3 in amino acids: CASSESQRGTEAFF. CDR3 nucleotides: TGTGCCAGCAGTGAATCCCAAAGAGGTACTGAAGCTTTCTTT.

V and J are TRBV4-1 and TRBJ1-2; 7 nucleotides agree with TRBD1. The CDR3 spans 17 residues. The V gene end was trimmed by 1 base and the J gene end by 5 bases; junction bases not matched to a gene: 13. Germline-derived CDR1 and CDR2 are MGHRA and YSYEKL. The CDR3 DNA reads TGCGCCAGCAGCCAAGGCCCCCGACAGGGAATGGGGTATGGCTACACCTTC. Residues: CASSQGPRQGMGYGYTF.

The CDR3 spells CASLQGTEAFF. DNA for the CDR3: TGTGCCAGCCTACAGGGCACTGAAGCTTTCTTT. The genes are TRBV27 and TRBJ1-1; a possible D gene is TRBD1 (6 bases). The CDR3 extends over 11 amino acids. CDR1 and CDR2 from the germline V gene are MNHEY and SMNVEV (reference sequence). V was shortened by 8 bases and J by 4 bases, with 8 bases between the two germline ends.

This clone was observed a single time. The chain is built from TRBV19 and TRBJ1-5, with 9 positions matching TRBD1. The CDR3 has 15 amino acids. Losses at the gene ends were 8 bases for V and 2 bases for J; bases not matched to a gene: 7. The germline V gene encodes CDR1 LNHDA and CDR2 SQIVND (reference sequence). CDR3 sequence (DNA): TGTGCCAGTTCCACACGGACAGGGGGCAATCAGCCCCAGCATTTT. Its protein is CASSTRTGGNQPQHF.

The chain couples TRBV11-2 to TRBJ1-2, with unresolved D. Trimming pared 4 bases from V and 8 bases from J, leaving 11 bases between. There are 12 residues in the CDR3. Per germline, CDR1 SGHAT and CDR2 FQNNGV. CDR3 residues: CASSSEGGGYTF. In nucleotides, the CDR3 is TGTGCCAGCAGCTCCGAGGGTGGGGGCTACACCTTC.

This clone was counted a few times. The V and J genes are TRBV5-1 and TRBJ1-1; 7 bases align to TRBD1. V lost 1 base to trimming and J lost 1 base; unmatched junction nucleotides: 4. The germline CDR1 and CDR2 sequences are SGHRS and YFSETQ. The CDR3 has 15 amino acids. CDR3 sequence reads: CASSLTGAPNTEAFF. Here the CDR3 DNA reads TGCGCCAGCAGCTTGACAGGGGCCCCGAACACTGAAGCTTTCTTT.

This clone was found once. V gene TRBV28 combines with J gene TRBJ2-7, with 10 bases lining up with TRBD2. CDR1 is MDHEN and CDR2 is SYDVKM in the germline V gene. This CDR3 comprises 14 residues. After removal of 2 bases from V and 2 bases from J, the junction contained 0 bases not matched to a gene. The CDR3 spells CASSLTSGAYEQYF. As DNA, the CDR3 is TGTGCCAGCAGTTTAACTAGCGGGGCCTACGAGCAGTACTTC.

This sequence joins TRBV7-8 and TRBJ1-4; TRBD1 agrees at 7 bases. Per germline, CDR1 SGHVS and CDR2 FQNEAQ. V shed 6 bases and J 4 bases; nucleotides not matched to a gene: 11. CDR3 length: 16 residues. CDR3 DNA: TGTGCCAGCAGGCGGGGAGTGGGACAGCATAATGAAAAACTGTTTTTT. It specifies CASRRGVGQHNEKLFF. Drawing the rest from reference TRBV7-8 and TRBJ1-4, the complete variable domain is GAGVSQSPRYKVAKRGQDVALRCDPISGHVSLFWYQQALGQGPEFLTYFQNEAQLDKSGLPSDRFFAERPEGSVSTLKIQRTQQEDSAVYLCASRRGVGQHNEKLFFGSGTQLSVL.

This clone was found once. The V gene is TRBV6-5, the J gene TRBJ2-4; TRBD1 matches at 9 bases. CDR3 length equals 15 residues. Germline lookup yields CDR1 MNHEY and CDR2 SVGAGI. V lost 5 bases, J lost 9 bases, and 11 bases stayed unmatched. CDR3 amino acids: CASSTRSGTGSIQYF. The CDR3 DNA reads as TGTGCCAGCAGTACCCGATCCGGGACAGGGTCCATTCAGTACTTC.

The chain joins TRBV29-1 to TRBJ2-7; perhaps TRBD1 as D (5 bases). Trimming left V 5 bases short and J 0 bases short, with 11 bases between. The germline gives CDR1 SQVTM, CDR2 ANQGSEA. The CDR3 consists of 13 residues. CDR3: CSVSTGRSYEQYF. The CDR3, as DNA: TGCAGCGTTAGTACAGGACGCTCCTACGAGCAGTACTTC.

V and J are TRBV10-3 and TRBJ2-1; TRBD1 matches at 12 bases. Looked up from germline, CDR1 is ENHRY and CDR2 is SYGVKD. The CDR3 runs 15 residues. Losses at the gene ends were 4 bases for V and 8 bases for J; bases not matched to a gene: 6. This chain's CDR3 is CAISGAGQGADEQFF. CDR3 DNA: TGTGCCATCAGTGGGGCGGGACAGGGGGCCGATGAGCAGTTCTTC.

The V and J genes are TRBV27 and TRBJ2-1, with TRBD2 identical over 11 bases. The CDR3 has 15 amino acids. V lost 8 bases and J lost 9; bases outside the gene matches: 12. From germline, CDR1 is MNHEY and CDR2 SMNVEV (reference sequence). The CDR3 nucleotides read TGTGCCAGCCGGACACTAGCGGGAGAACTCGGTGAGCAGTTCTTC. Translating it yields CASRTLAGELGEQFF.

The V call is TRBV6-1, the J call TRBJ2-1, with D tentatively TRBD1 (5 bases). Germline V gives CDR1 MNHNS, CDR2 SASEGT. V shed 1 base and J shed 6 bases, with 16 bases lying between them. The CDR3 has 16 residues. CDR3 bases: TGTGCCAGCAGTGAAGGGGTAGGGGAATTTATCAATGAGCAGTTCTTC. Amino acid sequence: CASSEGVGEFINEQFF.

The CDR3: CASSQPGFYGYTF. In DNA, the CDR3 is TGTGCCAGCAGCCAGCCAGGGTTTTATGGCTACACCTTC. This sequence joins TRBV3-1 (or the pseudogene TRBV3-2) and TRBJ1-2; D is perhaps TRBD1 (5 bases). The CDR3 covers 13 residues. Trimming pared 3 bases from V and 5 bases from J, leaving 10 bases between. The V gene's germline CDR1 is LGHDT and CDR2 YNNKEL (reference sequence).